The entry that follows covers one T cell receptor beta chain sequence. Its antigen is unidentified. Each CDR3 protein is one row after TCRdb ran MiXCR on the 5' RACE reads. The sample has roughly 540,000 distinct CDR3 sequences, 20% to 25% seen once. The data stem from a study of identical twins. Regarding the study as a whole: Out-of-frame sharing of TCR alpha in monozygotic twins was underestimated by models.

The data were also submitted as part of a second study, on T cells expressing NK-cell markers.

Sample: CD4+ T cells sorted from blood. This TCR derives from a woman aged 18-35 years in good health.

CDR3 nucleotides: TGTGCCAGCAGTTACTCCCGTGGGGCCGAGCAGTACTTC. Amino acid sequence: CASSYSRGAEQYF. The rearrangement joins TRBV6-2 or TRBV6-3 to TRBJ2-7; D perhaps matches TRBD1 (5 bases). V gave up 0 bases and J gave up 6 bases, with 9 bases separating them. This CDR3 comprises 13 residues. Germline CDR1 MNHEY, CDR2 SVGEGT.